This T cell receptor beta chain stems from a study of graft-versus-host responses after intestinal transplantation. Study background: Recipients underwent multivisceral, liver-intestinal, or isolated intestinal transplants.

V was shortened by 4 bases and J by 0 bases, with 12 bases between the two germline ends. In germline, CDR1 is LNHDA, CDR2 SQIVND (reference sequence). The CDR3 sequence is 15 residues long. The protocol was immunoSEQ multiplex PCR, while the TCRdb copy is restricted to in-frame clones and leaves out a portion. Of over 15,000 clones detected, about nine tenths appear once; the ten largest clones hold 9.4%. This clonotype originated in a human patient who received an intestinal transplant, so some T cells may come from the graft donor. The J gene is TRBJ1-1, the V gene TRBV19, with D hard to call. Specimen: PBMCs, collected around 230 days after intestinal transplant. The CDR3 loop is CASSTTRAVNTEAFF. The CDR3 DNA reads TGTGCCAGTAGTACCACCCGGGCCGTGAACACTGAAGCTTTCTTT.